The next 12 T cell receptor beta chains were all read from a single sample in a study of T cells after posttransplantation cyclophosphamide. Produced via immunoSEQ multiplex PCR; TCRdb's table is partial and in-frame only. Reported are tens of thousands of clones, none seen only once; the ten largest carry 2% to 3%. Sequencing input: PBMCs. Source of these receptors: a man aged 40-50 years in good health, CMV-negative, and a related stem cell transplant donor.

This clone showed up many times. The V gene is TRBV19, the J gene TRBJ1-5, with 7 bases aligning to TRBD1. The J segment lost 0 bases and the V segment lost 3 bases, leaving 2 bases of the junction unmatched. This CDR3 region has 15 residues. Germline values: CDR1 LNHDA, CDR2 SQIVND (reference sequence). The CDR3 DNA sequence: TGTGCCAGTAGTATTTGGGACAGTAGCAATCAGCCCCAGCATTTT. Amino acid sequence: CASSIWDSSNQPQHF.

This clone was found many times. This chain links TRBV11-2 with TRBJ2-5, with D maybe TRBD2 (5 bases). Germline lookup yields CDR1 SGHAT and CDR2 FQNNGV. This CDR3 is 13 amino acids long. V lost 3 bases and J 5 bases, leaving 10 bases between the germline ends. The CDR3 spells CASSFGSGETQYF. CDR3 coding DNA: TGTGCCAGCAGCTTTGGTTCGGGGGAGACCCAGTACTTC.

The chain uses TRBV10-3 and TRBJ2-3; 7 bases line up with TRBD2. CDR3 length equals 15 residues. Germline lookup yields CDR1 ENHRY and CDR2 SYGVKD. The ends lost 3 bases at V and 1 base at J; junction bases unmatched: 4. CDR3 bases: TGTGCCATCAGTGAAGGAACTAGCGGCACAGATACGCAGTATTTT. Amino acid sequence: CAISEGTSGTDTQYF.

This clone was recorded many times. The chain is built from TRBV15 and TRBJ2-3; no reliable D call. The V and J ends lost 1 base and 8 bases respectively, with 10 bases between them. The CDR3 consists of 13 residues. Per germline, CDR1 LNHNV and CDR2 YYDKDF (reference sequence). The CDR3 loop reads CATSRALVSTQYF. In DNA, the CDR3 is TGTGCCACCAGCAGAGCCCTGGTGAGTACGCAGTATTTT.

This clone was seen repeatedly, ten times or more. The J gene is TRBJ2-6, the V gene TRBV2; a possible D gene is TRBD1 (5 bases). Germline CDR1 is SNHLY and CDR2 is FYNNEI. V was cut by 7 bases and J by 0 bases, with 25 bases left in between. The CDR3 has 20 residues. As DNA, the CDR3 is TGTGCCAGCACTGATCTAAGTTGGGGCCTACCCCGCTCTGGGGCCAACGTCCTGACTTTC. It is translated as CASTDLSWGLPRSGANVLTF.

Only a few counts were recorded for this clone. J is TRBJ2-2 and V is TRBV5-1; 13 bases fit TRBD2. CDR3 size: 15 residues. CDR1 and CDR2 (germline): SGHRS, YFSETQ. The J segment lost 6 bases and the V segment lost 4 bases, leaving 3 bases of the junction unmatched. CDR3 DNA: TGCGCCAGCAGCCTAGGGACTAGCGGGGCCGGGGAGCTGTTTTTT. It encodes CASSLGTSGAGELFF.

This clone came up many times. The V gene is TRBV4-3, the J gene TRBJ1-2; possible D gene TRBD1, 5 bases. V was pared by 0 bases and J by 5 bases, with 16 bases between. The CDR3 has 16 amino acids. CDR1 is LGHNA and CDR2 is YSLEER in the germline V gene. DNA for the CDR3: TGCGCCAGCAGCCAAGAAATAAGTGGGGGGTTTTATGGCTACACCTTC. It yields the protein CASSQEISGGFYGYTF.

Ten or more counts support this clone. The chain employs TRBV11-1 and TRBJ2-6, with 10 bases lining up with TRBD1. With 5 bases clipped from V and 4 bases from J, the junction kept 11 bases outside the gene matches. Per germline, CDR1 SGHAT and CDR2 FQDESV (reference sequence). This CDR3 is 18 amino acids long. CDR3 loop: CASSQTGGPLMGANVLTF. In nucleotides, the CDR3 is TGTGCCAGCAGCCAGACAGGGGGCCCGCTGATGGGGGCCAACGTCCTGACTTTC.

This clone was observed at least ten times. The J gene is TRBJ1-4, the V gene TRBV11-2, with D unclear. This CDR3 has 14 amino acids. V lost 1 base and J 8 bases, leaving 11 bases between the germline ends. Germline assignment: CDR1 SGHAT and CDR2 FQNNGV. CDR3 DNA: TGTGCCAGCAGCTTAGGGTCCGTGAGGGAAAAACTGTTTTTT. This sequence encodes CASSLGSVREKLFF.

This clone was seen many times. This chain links TRBV11-3 with TRBJ2-3, with D possibly matching TRBD1 (6 bases). The length of the CDR3 is 13 residues. Trimming removed 5 bases from V and 2 bases from J, with 8 bases in between. Per germline, CDR1 SGHNT and CDR2 YENEEA. CDR3 coding DNA: TGTGCCAGCAGCGGACAGTCCACAGATACGCAGTATTTT. Its translation: CASSGQSTDTQYF.

This clone showed up many times. The V gene is TRBV6-1, the J gene TRBJ1-5; 7 bases are shared with TRBD1. V was pared by 2 bases and J by 0 bases, with 16 bases of the junction left unmatched. The germline V gene encodes CDR1 MNHNS and CDR2 SASEGT. The CDR3 length is 20 residues. The CDR3 protein is CASSEFLGTAKDYSNQPQHF. The CDR3 DNA sequence: TGTGCCAGCAGTGAATTTTTGGGGACAGCGAAAGACTATAGCAATCAGCCCCAGCATTTT.

This clone showed up many times. This sequence joins TRBV10-3 and TRBJ1-2; a possible D gene is TRBD1 (5 bases). This CDR3 region has 16 residues. The germline V gene has CDR1 ENHRY and CDR2 SYGVKD. The V end lost 6 bases, the J end lost 0 bases, and 17 bases lay between the germline ends. This chain's CDR3 is CAISTSHGATNYGYTF. CDR3 nucleotide sequence: TGTGCCATCAGCACCAGCCATGGGGCTACTAACTATGGCTACACCTTC.